A selection of T cell receptor beta chains follows, all from one sample in a study of cytomegalovirus exposure and HLA in healthy donors. TCRdb keeps only in-frame clones here, not all; method: immunoSEQ multiplex PCR. The table includes 90,000 to 120,000 clones, 77% detected once. Sequencing input: PBMCs. These receptors all stem from a male donor in good health and CMV-seronegative. Both conserved end residues are part of each CDR3. Fields, in order: V gene, J gene, D gene, clone size, CDR3 DNA, CDR3 protein. The D gene is left open where the match is weak. Clone size is shown for a subset of rows, as once, few, many or a class of expanded clone.

>TRBV5-5|TRBJ1-1|TRBD1|NA
TGTGCCAGCAGCATCATGACAGGGCGAAACATGAACACTGAAGCTTTCTTT
CASSIMTGRNMNTEAFF
>TRBV9|TRBJ2-1|TRBD2|NA
TGTGCCAGCAGCGTAGAGGCGGGAGGGGACAATGAGCAGTTCTTC
CASSVEAGGDNEQFF
>TRBV27|TRBJ1-1|NA|NA
TGTGCCAGCAGTTTGAGGGAGAACACTGAAGCTTTCTTT
CASSLRENTEAFF
>TRBV7-8|TRBJ2-1|NA|NA
TGTGCCAGCAGCTTACTGGGGAGCTCCTACAATGAGCAGTTCTTC
CASSLLGSSYNEQFF
>TRBV6-5|TRBJ2-7|TRBD1|NA
TGTGCCAGCAGTCTCCGGGACAGGGGAGTCTACGAGCAGTACTTC
CASSLRDRGVYEQYF
>TRBV27|TRBJ2-1|TRBD2|NA
TGTGCCTCCTGCGGCACTAGCGGGAGTAATGAGCAGTTCTTC
CASCGTSGSNEQFF
>TRBV6-6|TRBJ2-7|NA|NA
TGTGCCAGCGCCCGGACAGCTAAAGGGCACGAGCAGTACTTC
CASARTAKGHEQYF
>TRBV5-5|TRBJ2-1|NA|NA
TGTGCCAGCAGCTTGGTAACTCCTGGTGAGGGAACGCGTGAGCAGTTCTTC
CASSLVTPGEGTREQFF
>TRBV11-2|TRBJ2-2|NA|once
TGTGCCAGCAGCTCCGACAGGCGTTCCTACCGGGAGCTGTTTTTT
CASSSDRRSYRELFF
>TRBV12-5|TRBJ1-1|TRBD1|NA
TGTGCTAGTGGTCCTTCGACAGGGGCTATGACTGAAGCTTTCTTT
CASGPSTGAMTEAFF
>TRBV18|TRBJ2-7|TRBD1|NA
TGTGCCAGCTCCCGCTCCGGGACAGGGGCCTACGAGCAGTACTTC
CASSRSGTGAYEQYF
>TRBV5-5|TRBJ2-7|TRBD1|NA
TGTGCCAGCAGCCGAATAATGCGGACAGGGGTCGACGAGCAGTACTTC
CASSRIMRTGVDEQYF
>TRBV4-2|TRBJ2-1|TRBD1|once
TGTGCCAGCAGCTCCCCGGACAGGGGGAATGAGCAGTTCTTC
CASSSPDRGNEQFF
>TRBV11-2|TRBJ2-1|TRBD1|NA
TGTGCCAGCAGCCCAGGGACAGGGGGCTACAATGAGCAGTTCTTC
CASSPGTGGYNEQFF
>TRBV5-4|TRBJ2-3|TRBD2|few
TGTGCCAGCAGCTTGTACCTAGCGGACACAGATACGCAGTATTTT
CASSLYLADTDTQYF
>TRBV14|TRBJ2-2|NA|few
TGTGCCAGCAGCCAAGTTCTAAACACCGGGGAGCTGTTTTTT
CASSQVLNTGELFF
>TRBV10-3|TRBJ2-1|TRBD1|NA
TGTGCCATCAGGGTCAGTACAGGGGGCAAGGGTGAGCAGTTCTTC
CAIRVSTGGKGEQFF
>TRBV14|TRBJ2-1|TRBD2|NA
TGTGCCAGCAGCCCCCAGGGAGGGAGAAGAAACAATGAGCAGTTCTTC
CASSPQGGRRNNEQFF
>TRBV10-2|TRBJ1-2|TRBD1|NA
TGCGCCAGCAGCGATACAGGGGGAGGCTATGGCTACACCTTC
CASSDTGGGYGYTF
>TRBV7-9|TRBJ2-1|NA|NA
TGTGCCAGCAGCTTAGTGTCGGATGAGCAGTTCTTC
CASSLVSDEQFF
>TRBV9|TRBJ2-3|NA|NA
TGTGCCAGCAGTGTAACACAGAGCACAGATACGCAGTATTTT
CASSVTQSTDTQYF
>TRBV6-5|TRBJ1-5|NA|NA
TGTGCCAGCAGTCATCAACAGGGAGGCAATCAGCCCCAGCATTTT
CASSHQQGGNQPQHF
>TRBV21-1|TRBJ1-5|NA|NA
TGTGCCAGCAGCAAAGTACGACAGCGCAATCAGCCCCAGCATTTT
CASSKVRQRNQPQHF
>TRBV5-1|TRBJ2-5|NA|NA
TGCGCCAGCAGCTTGAGGACAGTTGGGACCCAAGAGACCCAGTACTTC
CASSLRTVGTQETQYF
>TRBV2|TRBJ2-7|NA|few
TGTGCCAGCAGTGGGGACACCTCCTACGAGCAGTACTTC
CASSGDTSYEQYF
>TRBV9|TRBJ2-2|TRBD2|NA
TGTGCCAGCAGCGTAGAGCAAGGACTAGCGGCTACCGGGGAGCTGTTTTTT
CASSVEQGLAATGELFF
>TRBV6-1|TRBJ1-2|NA|NA
TGTGCCAGCAGTTCCTACAGTCCCGGCTACACCTTC
CASSSYSPGYTF